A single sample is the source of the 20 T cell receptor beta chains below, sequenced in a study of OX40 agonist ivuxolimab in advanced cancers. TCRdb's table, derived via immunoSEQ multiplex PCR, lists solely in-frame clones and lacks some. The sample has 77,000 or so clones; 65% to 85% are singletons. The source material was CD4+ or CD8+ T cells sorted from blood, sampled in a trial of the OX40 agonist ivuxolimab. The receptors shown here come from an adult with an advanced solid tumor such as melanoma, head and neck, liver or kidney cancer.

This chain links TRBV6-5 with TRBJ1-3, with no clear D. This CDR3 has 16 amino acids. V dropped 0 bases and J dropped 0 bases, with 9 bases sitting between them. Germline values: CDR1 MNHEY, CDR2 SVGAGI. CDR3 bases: TGTGCCAGCAGTTACTCAAACAGTATCTCTGGAAACACCATATATTTT. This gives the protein CASSYSNSISGNTIYF.

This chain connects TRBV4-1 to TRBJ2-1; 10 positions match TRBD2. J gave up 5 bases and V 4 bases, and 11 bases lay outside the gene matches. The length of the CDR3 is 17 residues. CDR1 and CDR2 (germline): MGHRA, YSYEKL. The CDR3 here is CASSPLPLAGEDNEQFF. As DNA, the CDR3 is TGCGCCAGCAGCCCCCTCCCCCTAGCGGGAGAGGACAATGAGCAGTTCTTC.

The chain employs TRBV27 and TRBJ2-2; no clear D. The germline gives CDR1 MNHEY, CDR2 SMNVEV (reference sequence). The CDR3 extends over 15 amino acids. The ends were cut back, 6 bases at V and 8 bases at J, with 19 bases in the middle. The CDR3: CASSWQTSPSGELFF. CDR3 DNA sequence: TGTGCCAGCAGCTGGCAAACAAGCCCGTCAGGGGAGCTGTTTTTT.

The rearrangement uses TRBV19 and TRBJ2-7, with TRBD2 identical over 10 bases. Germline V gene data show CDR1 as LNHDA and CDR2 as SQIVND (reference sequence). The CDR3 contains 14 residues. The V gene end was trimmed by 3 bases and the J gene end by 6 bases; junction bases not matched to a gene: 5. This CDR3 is CASSMGLAYGEQYF. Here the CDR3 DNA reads TGTGCCAGTAGTATGGGACTAGCGTACGGCGAGCAGTACTTC.

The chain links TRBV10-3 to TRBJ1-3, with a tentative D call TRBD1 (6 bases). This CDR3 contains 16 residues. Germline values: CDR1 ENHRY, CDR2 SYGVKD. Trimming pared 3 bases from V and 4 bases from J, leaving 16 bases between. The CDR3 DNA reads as TGTGCCATCAGTGACAGTACACAGGGCGTAGGAAACACCATATATTTT. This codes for CAISDSTQGVGNTIYF.

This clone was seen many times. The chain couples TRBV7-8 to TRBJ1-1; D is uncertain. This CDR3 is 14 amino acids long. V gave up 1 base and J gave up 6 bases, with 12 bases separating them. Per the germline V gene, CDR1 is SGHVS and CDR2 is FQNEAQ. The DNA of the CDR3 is TGTGCCAGCAGCTTAGTATTTGAGTCTCCTGAAGCTTTCTTT. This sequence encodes CASSLVFESPEAFF. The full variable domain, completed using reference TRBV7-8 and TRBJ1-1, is GAGVSQSPRYKVAKRGQDVALRCDPISGHVSLFWYQQALGQGPEFLTYFQNEAQLDKSGLPSDRFFAERPEGSVSTLKIQRTQQEDSAVYLCASSLVFESPEAFFGQGTRLTVV.

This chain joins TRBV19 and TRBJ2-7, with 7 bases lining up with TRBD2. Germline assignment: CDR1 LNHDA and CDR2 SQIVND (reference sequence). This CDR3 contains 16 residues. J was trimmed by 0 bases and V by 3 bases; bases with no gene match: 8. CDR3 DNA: TGTGCCAGTAGTATGAGTCGAGCGGGGCCCTCCTACGAGCAGTACTTC. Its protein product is CASSMSRAGPSYEQYF.

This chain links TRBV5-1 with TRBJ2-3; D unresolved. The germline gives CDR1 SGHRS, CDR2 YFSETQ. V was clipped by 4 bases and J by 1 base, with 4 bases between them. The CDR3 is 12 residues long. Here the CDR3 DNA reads TGCGCCAGCAGCATCCGCACAGATACGCAGTATTTT. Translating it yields CASSIRTDTQYF.

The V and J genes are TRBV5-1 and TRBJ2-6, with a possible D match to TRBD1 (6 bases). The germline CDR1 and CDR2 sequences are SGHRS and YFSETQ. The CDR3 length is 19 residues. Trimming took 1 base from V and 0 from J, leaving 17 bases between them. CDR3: CASSLSAGQSFSGANVLTF. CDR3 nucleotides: TGCGCCAGCAGCTTGTCGGCCGGACAGTCCTTCTCTGGGGCCAACGTCCTGACTTTC.

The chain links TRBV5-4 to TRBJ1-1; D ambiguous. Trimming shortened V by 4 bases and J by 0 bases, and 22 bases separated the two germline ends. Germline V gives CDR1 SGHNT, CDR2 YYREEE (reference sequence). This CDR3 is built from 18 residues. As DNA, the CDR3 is TGTGCCAGCAGCCAATCCTTCGCGGCTGCCTACATGAACACTGAAGCTTTCTTT. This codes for CASSQSFAAAYMNTEAFF.

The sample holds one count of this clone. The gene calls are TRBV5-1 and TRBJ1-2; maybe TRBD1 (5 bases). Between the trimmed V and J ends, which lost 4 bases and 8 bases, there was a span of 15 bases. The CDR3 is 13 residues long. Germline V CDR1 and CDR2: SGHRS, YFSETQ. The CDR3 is CASSGGESFGYTF. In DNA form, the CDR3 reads TGCGCCAGCAGCGGAGGGGAATCCTTCGGCTACACCTTC.

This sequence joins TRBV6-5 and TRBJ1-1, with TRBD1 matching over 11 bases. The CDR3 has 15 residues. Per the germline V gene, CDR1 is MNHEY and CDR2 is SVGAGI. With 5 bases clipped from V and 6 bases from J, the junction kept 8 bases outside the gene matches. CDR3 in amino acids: CASSTWTGGIAEAFF. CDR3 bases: TGTGCCAGCAGTACCTGGACAGGGGGCATCGCTGAAGCTTTCTTT.

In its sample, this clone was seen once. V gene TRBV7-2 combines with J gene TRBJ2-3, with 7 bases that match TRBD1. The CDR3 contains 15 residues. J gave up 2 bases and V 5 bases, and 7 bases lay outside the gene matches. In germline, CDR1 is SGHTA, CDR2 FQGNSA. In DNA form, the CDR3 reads TGTGCCAGCAGCCTAGGACAGGTCGTCACAGATACGCAGTATTTT. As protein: CASSLGQVVTDTQYF.

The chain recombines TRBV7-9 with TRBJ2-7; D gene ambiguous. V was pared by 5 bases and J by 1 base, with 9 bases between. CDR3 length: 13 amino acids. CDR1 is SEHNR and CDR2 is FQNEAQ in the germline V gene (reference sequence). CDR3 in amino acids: CASSPKGSYEQYF. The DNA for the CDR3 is TGTGCCAGCAGCCCTAAGGGATCCTACGAGCAGTACTTC.

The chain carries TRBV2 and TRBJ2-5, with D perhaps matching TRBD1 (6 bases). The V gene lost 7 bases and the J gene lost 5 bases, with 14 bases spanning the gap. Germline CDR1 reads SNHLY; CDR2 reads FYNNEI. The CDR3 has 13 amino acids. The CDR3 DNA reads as TGTGCCAGCACCACACAGGGCGTGGAGACCCAGTACTTC. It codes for CASTTQGVETQYF.

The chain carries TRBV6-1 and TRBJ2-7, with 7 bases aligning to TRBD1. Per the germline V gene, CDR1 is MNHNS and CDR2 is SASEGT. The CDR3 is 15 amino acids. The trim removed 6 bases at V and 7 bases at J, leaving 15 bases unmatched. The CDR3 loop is CASSEWTGSRGEQYF. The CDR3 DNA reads TGTGCCAGCAGCGAGTGGACAGGCTCTAGGGGGGAGCAGTACTTC.

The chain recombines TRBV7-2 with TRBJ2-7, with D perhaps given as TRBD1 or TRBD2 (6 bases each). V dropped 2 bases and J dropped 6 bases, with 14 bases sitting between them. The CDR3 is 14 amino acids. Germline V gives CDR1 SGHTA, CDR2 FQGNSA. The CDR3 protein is CASSLFGGLGEQYF. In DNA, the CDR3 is TGTGCCAGCAGCTTATTCGGGGGCCTGGGCGAGCAGTACTTC. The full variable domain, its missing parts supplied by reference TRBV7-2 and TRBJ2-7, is GAGVSQSPSNKVTEKGKDVELRCDPISGHTALYWYRQSLGQGLEFLIYFQGNSAPDKSGLPSDRFSAERTGGSVSTLTIQRTQQEDSAVYLCASSLFGGLGEQYFGPGTRLTVT.

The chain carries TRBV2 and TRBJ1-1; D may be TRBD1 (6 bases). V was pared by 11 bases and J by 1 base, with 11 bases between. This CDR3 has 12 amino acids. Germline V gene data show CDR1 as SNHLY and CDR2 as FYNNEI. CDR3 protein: CAGRDTNTEAFF. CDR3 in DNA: TGTGCCGGCCGGGACACGAACACTGAAGCTTTCTTT.

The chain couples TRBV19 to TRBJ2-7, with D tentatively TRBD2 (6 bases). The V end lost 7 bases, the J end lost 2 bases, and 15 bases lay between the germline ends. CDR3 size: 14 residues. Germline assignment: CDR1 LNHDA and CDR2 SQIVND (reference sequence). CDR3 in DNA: TGTGCCAGTATGGAGGGGAAGGCTCCCTACGAGCAGTACTTC. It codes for CASMEGKAPYEQYF.

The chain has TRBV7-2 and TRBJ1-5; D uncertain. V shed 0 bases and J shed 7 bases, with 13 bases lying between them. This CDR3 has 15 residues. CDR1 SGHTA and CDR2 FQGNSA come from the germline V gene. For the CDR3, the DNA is TGTGCCAGCAGCTTAGCGTTGGGCAGTACCCAGCCCCAGCATTTT. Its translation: CASSLALGSTQPQHF.